The 13 T cell receptor beta chains below all came from one sample that was sequenced in a study of blood T cells in healthy people across ages. A second PCR, run for about 7 to 11 cycles, used a sample-barcoded 5' primer plus a J-beta primer mix. TCRdb reanalysed the 5' RACE reads using MiXCR and keeps one entry per CDR3 protein. The repertoire includes hundreds of thousands of distinct CDR3 sequences, around 45% of them detected once, and under 20% sits in the top ten. Sequencing was carried out using blood. All receptors derive from a man aged 55 to 70 in good health.

The chain is built from TRBV7-6 and TRBJ1-3; D call uncertain. This CDR3 comprises 15 residues. CDR1 SGHVS and CDR2 FNYEAQ come from the germline V gene. The V gene lost 4 bases and the J gene lost 0 bases, with 10 bases spanning the gap. This chain's CDR3 is CASSSYGSSGNTIYF. The CDR3 bases are TGTGCCAGCAGCTCTTACGGGAGCTCTGGAAACACCATATATTTT.

The table lists this clonotype with a few counts. The chain carries TRBV12-3 or TRBV12-4 and TRBJ2-5; tentatively, D is TRBD1 or TRBD2 (5 bases each). The better agreement between TRBJ2-7 and the DNA end casts doubt on the J call. The CDR3 has 13 amino acids. CDR3 coding DNA: TGTGCCAGCACCCGAGGTGGGGGTGACGAGCAGTACTTC. Translation: CASTRGGGDEQYF.

This clonotype was seen a handful of times. The chain joins TRBV27 to TRBJ2-7, with D tentatively TRBD1 or TRBD2 (5 bases each). Trimming removed 3 bases from V and 3 bases from J, with 9 bases in between. Germline V CDR1 and CDR2: MNHEY, SMNVEV (reference sequence). CDR3 size: 13 residues. This CDR3 reads CASSFRGVYEQYF. In nucleotides, the CDR3 is TGTGCCAGCAGTTTTAGGGGAGTCTACGAGCAGTACTTC.

This clonotype appeared a few times. The chain couples TRBV20-1 to TRBJ2-1; D might be TRBD2 (6 bases). Trimming pared 4 bases from V and 6 bases from J, leaving 16 bases between. The CDR3 is 14 residues long. Germline CDR1 and CDR2: DFQATT and SNEGSKA (reference sequence). The CDR3 here is CSATPGTHFNEQFF. DNA of the CDR3: TGCAGTGCTACACCCGGGACTCATTTCAATGAGCAGTTCTTC.

The rearrangement uses TRBV5-6 and TRBJ2-1; 13 bases are shared with TRBD2. The CDR3 contains 15 residues. The V gene end was trimmed by 3 bases and the J gene end by 7 bases; junction bases not matched to a gene: 4. CDR1 is SGHDT, CDR2 YYEEEE, per germline. CDR3 loop: CASSSGLAGFNEQFF. DNA of the CDR3: TGTGCCAGCAGCTCGGGACTAGCGGGGTTTAATGAGCAGTTCTTC.

The J gene is TRBJ2-1, the V gene TRBV5-1; D is tentatively TRBD1 or TRBD2 (5 bases each). Trimming removed 7 bases from V and 5 bases from J, with 16 bases in between. This CDR3 region has 14 residues. In germline, CDR1 is SGHRS, CDR2 YFSETQ. DNA of the CDR3: TGCGCCAGCGGTTCCCGGGACGGTAACAATGAGCAGTTCTTC. Translating gives CASGSRDGNNEQFF.

The CDR3 DNA reads TGCAGCGTTGTACTCTCCCAAGAGACCCAGTACTTC. It translates to CSVVLSQETQYF. The rearrangement joins TRBV29-1 to TRBJ2-5; no reliable D call. Germline V gene lookup returns CDR1 SQVTM and CDR2 ANQGSEA. The V and J ends lost 4 bases and 1 base respectively, with 7 bases between them. CDR3 length equals 12 residues. Complete variable domain (other parts from reference TRBV29-1 and TRBJ2-5): SAVISQKPSRDICQRGTSLTIQCQVDSQVTMMFWYRQQPGQSLTLIATANQGSEATYESGFVIDKFPISRPNLTFSTLTVSNMSPEDSSIYLCSVVLSQETQYFGPGTRLLVL.

The V call is TRBV15, the J call TRBJ2-1, with D perhaps TRBD2 (6 bases). Germline CDR1 and CDR2: LNHNV and YYDKDF (reference sequence). The V gene lost 7 bases and the J gene lost 5 bases, with 21 bases spanning the gap. The CDR3 covers 16 residues. CDR3 sequence: CATTTGRGITDNEQFF. Here the CDR3 DNA reads TGTGCCACCACTACGGGACGGGGGATCACCGACAATGAGCAGTTCTTC.

V and J are TRBV6-4 and TRBJ2-3; D perhaps matches TRBD2 (6 bases). Germline CDR1 MRHNA, CDR2 SNTAGT. The CDR3 runs to 15 residues. V gave up 0 bases and J gave up 10 bases, with 17 bases separating them. CDR3 nucleotide sequence: TGTGCCAGCAGTGACTCACTACACGGCGGGGATCCGCAGTATTTT. Protein product: CASSDSLHGGDPQYF.

In the case of this clonotype: A much larger clone differs from this one at a single base, so this may be a read error. The rearrangement links TRBV7-9 to TRBJ2-1; D remains ambiguous. The CDR3 is 12 residues long. Germline-derived CDR1 and CDR2 are SEHNR and FQNEAQ (reference sequence). This CDR3 reads CSSSLAGVEQFF. CDR3 coding DNA: TGTTCCAGCAGCTTAGCCGGAGTTGAGCAGTTCTTC. The variable domain in full, with the rest retrieved from reference TRBV7-9 and TRBJ2-1, is DTGVSQNPRHKITKRGQNVTFRCDPISEHNRLYWYRQTLGQGPEFLTYFQNEAQLEKSRLLSDRFSAERPKGSFSTLEIQRTEQGDSAMYLCSSSLAGVEQFFGPGTRLTVL.

The sample holds one count of this clonotype. The V and J genes are TRBV7-9 and TRBJ2-7; D is uncertain. There are 17 residues in the CDR3. Trimming cost V 8 bases and J 4 bases, with 27 bases left between them. Germline V gene sequence: CDR1 SEHNR, CDR2 FQNEAQ (reference sequence). CDR3 bases: TGTGCCAGCCACACGGATGATCGGCCGGTCGAAAGTTACGAGCAGTACTTC. Translating gives CASHTDDRPVESYEQYF. The whole variable domain, filled in from reference TRBV7-9 and TRBJ2-7, reads DTGVSQNPRHKITKRGQNVTFRCDPISEHNRLYWYRQTLGQGPEFLTYFQNEAQLEKSRLLSDRFSAERPKGSFSTLEIQRTEQGDSAMYLCASHTDDRPVESYEQYFGPGTRLTVT.

CDR3 bases: TGTGCCAGCAGCGCCGCTATCGGAGAGACCCAGTACTTC. Protein sequence: CASSAAIGETQYF. This chain uses TRBV7-2 with TRBJ2-5; unclear D gene. CDR1 is SGHTA and CDR2 is FQGNSA in the germline V gene. V lost 5 bases to trimming and J lost 4 bases, with 11 bases between them. This CDR3 region has 13 residues.

The chain employs TRBV20-1 and TRBJ2-1; 9 bases line up with TRBD2. Germline V gene data show CDR1 as DFQATT and CDR2 as SNEGSKA (reference sequence). The CDR3 is made up of 19 amino acids. Trimming cost V 0 bases and J 3 bases; bases outside gene matches: 15. CDR3 nucleotide sequence: TGCAGTGCTAGAGATACTAGCGGGTCTGGAACTTGGGGCTACAATGAGCAGTTCTTC. Protein sequence: CSARDTSGSGTWGYNEQFF.